Listed here are 7 T cell receptor beta chains from one sample, sequenced in a study of blood T cell repertoires in COVID-19. Generated by immunoSEQ multiplex PCR, the TCRdb table keeps only in-frame clones and is missing some. The sample lists under 250,000 clones, around 82% occurring once. Sample: PBMCs or T cells enriched from blood (not recorded which). The receptors originated from a man aged 25 to 45 with acute COVID-19.

The chain carries TRBV3-1 (or the pseudogene TRBV3-2) and TRBJ2-5; D may be TRBD1 (6 bases). The germline V and J ends were trimmed by 0 bases and 5 bases, with 13 bases remaining between them. The V gene's germline CDR1 is LGHDT and CDR2 YNNKEL (reference sequence). The CDR3 contains 15 residues. CDR3 bases: TGTGCCAGCAGCCAAGATCCCCAGGGGTGGGAGACCCAGTACTTC. This encodes CASSQDPQGWETQYF.

The chain combines TRBV2 with TRBJ2-1; D gene unclear. V was trimmed by 4 bases and J by 0 bases, leaving 10 bases between them. The CDR3 totals 15 residues. In germline, CDR1 is SNHLY, CDR2 FYNNEI. The CDR3 DNA sequence: TGTGCCAGCAGTGCAACCGTGAGCTCCTACAATGAGCAGTTCTTC. Its protein is CASSATVSSYNEQFF.

The rearrangement links TRBV7-6 to TRBJ1-1; no clear D. The CDR3 extends over 14 amino acids. Trimming cost V 1 base and J 4 bases, with 10 bases left between them. CDR1 SGHVS and CDR2 FNYEAQ come from the germline V gene. CDR3 nucleotides: TGTGCCAGCAGCTTAGACGAGGGTATCACTGAAGCTTTCTTT. This sequence encodes CASSLDEGITEAFF. Drawing the rest from reference TRBV7-6 and TRBJ1-1, the complete variable domain is GAGVSQSPRYKVTKRGQDVALRCDPISGHVSLYWYRQALGQGPEFLTYFNYEAQQDKSGLPNDRFSAERPEGSISTLTIQRTEQRDSAMYRCASSLDEGITEAFFGQGTRLTVV.

The chain joins TRBV14 to TRBJ1-2; D ambiguous. The CDR3 is made up of 12 amino acids. Germline CDR1 is SGHDN and CDR2 is FVKESK. Trimming removed 3 bases at V and 6 bases at J, with 8 bases between. The chain's CDR3 is CASSQYSDGYTF. CDR3 nucleotides: TGTGCCAGCAGCCAGTATTCGGATGGCTACACCTTC.

The rearrangement links TRBV25-1 to TRBJ1-6, with 8 bases fitting TRBD1. The trim removed 4 bases at V and 10 bases at J, leaving 12 bases unmatched. This CDR3 has 16 amino acids. The V gene's germline CDR1 is MGHDK and CDR2 SYGVNS. In nucleotides, the CDR3 is TGTGCCAGCAGTGGCACCGGACAGGGATTTAGGTCACCCCTCCACTTT. It encodes CASSGTGQGFRSPLHF.

The V gene is TRBV4-1, the J gene TRBJ1-1; D is unresolved. V lost 3 bases and J lost 1, with 9 bases in between. Germline lookup yields CDR1 MGHRA and CDR2 YSYEKL. The CDR3 is 14 residues long. CDR3 loop: CASSQGRENTEAFF. The DNA for the CDR3 is TGCGCCAGCAGCCAGGGGAGAGAGAACACTGAAGCTTTCTTT.

The chain uses TRBV6-2 or TRBV6-3 and TRBJ1-6; 7 bases fit TRBD1. The CDR3 runs 15 residues. Trimming took 5 bases from V and 6 from J; bases not matched to a gene: 7. Germline lookup yields CDR1 MNHEY and CDR2 SVGEGT. The CDR3 sequence is CASSNPGQLNSPLHF. The CDR3 DNA sequence: TGTGCCAGCAGTAACCCGGGACAGCTTAATTCACCCCTCCACTTT.